This T cell receptor (beta chain) is from a study of cytomegalovirus exposure and HLA in healthy donors. Study-wide findings and caveats: Altogether, 160 or so TCR beta chains were recorded as cytomegalovirus-associated. Productive rates of about 87% or about 30% were seen for most TCR beta V segments in an earlier analysis. Analyses of presence/absence relied on an assumption of roughly uniform sequencing depth across donors. Reports state that TCR beta sequences accurately predicted most subjects' HLA-A and HLA-B alleles.

Germline values: CDR1 SEHNR, CDR2 FQNEAQ (reference sequence). V dropped 1 base and J dropped 7 bases, with 7 bases sitting between them. The CDR3 has 12 amino acids. Points on this clone: What it recognizes is unknown.

This PCR relied on a set of 60 Vbeta primers and 13 Jbeta primers. Here immunoSEQ multiplex PCR was the method, and the copy in TCRdb shows in-frame clones only, minus some. The profile shows some 200,000 clones, roughly 73% of them singletons. This TCR was sampled from a woman younger than 45 in good health and CMV-seronegative. The chain carries TRBV7-9 and TRBJ1-2, with D hard to call. Sequenced sample: PBMCs. In DNA, the CDR3 is TGTGCCAGCAGCTTAGTAAACAGTGGCTACACCTTC. It yields the protein CASSLVNSGYTF.